These 30 T cell receptor beta chains share one sample of origin, sequenced in a study of pediatric ulcerative colitis (dated by TCRdb to about 2019). During colonoscopy, one to two pinch biopsies were obtained from the rectum for research purposes. Receptors were amplified or captured by the immunoSEQ multiplex PCR assay. The table was pulled from immuneACCESS by TCRdb, which kept in-frame rearrangements only. Such tables lose some clones; where checked, under half of the loss comes from unresolved V genes, and the rest has no known cause. A total of 17,000 or so clones appear in this sample, roughly 70% of them only once. The ten largest clones add up to 3.4% of the sample. The sample was gut tissue. These receptors all come from a girl aged 10-17 years with moderate ulcerative colitis.

The J gene is TRBJ2-2, the V gene TRBV5-1; D possibly corresponds to TRBD1 (5 bases). From germline, CDR1 is SGHRS and CDR2 YFSETQ. Trimming left V 4 bases short and J 3 bases short, with 16 bases between. The CDR3 loop spans 16 amino acids. In DNA, the CDR3 is TGCGCCAGCAGCCCCATGGTGGTCAGGGACACCGGGGAGCTGTTTTTT. It encodes CASSPMVVRDTGELFF.

The chain uses TRBV5-1 and TRBJ2-1, with 10 bases aligning to TRBD2. The junction had 7 bases not matched to a gene; V was cut back by 0 bases and J by 7 bases. Germline-derived CDR1 and CDR2 are SGHRS and YFSETQ. There are 16 residues in the CDR3. CDR3 residues: CASSLAPSGSVNEQFF. The DNA of the CDR3 is TGCGCCAGCAGCTTGGCCCCTAGCGGGAGTGTTAATGAGCAGTTCTTC.

The V call is TRBV11-2, the J call TRBJ2-5, with 9 nucleotides matching TRBD1. The germline CDR1 and CDR2 sequences are SGHAT and FQNNGV. There are 15 residues in the CDR3. V trimming: 5 bases; J trimming: 6 bases; junction bases outside the gene matches: 10. CDR3 in amino acids: CASSIEQGARKTQYF. The CDR3 DNA follows: TGTGCCAGCAGCATCGAACAGGGGGCAAGGAAGACCCAGTACTTC.

The chain uses TRBV6-1 and TRBJ2-1; TRBD1 agrees at 9 bases. Germline V gene data show CDR1 as MNHNS and CDR2 as SASEGT. CDR3 length: 19 residues. The junction had 19 bases not matched to a gene; V was cut back by 3 bases and J by 7 bases. The CDR3 reads CASSEIFRDRVYFRNEQFF. As DNA, the CDR3 is TGTGCCAGCAGTGAGATTTTCCGGGACAGGGTTTATTTTCGGAATGAGCAGTTCTTC.

V usage is TRBV18 and J usage is TRBJ1-4, with D hard to call. The CDR3 loop spans 15 amino acids. CDR1 is KGHSH, CDR2 LQKENI, per germline. Trimming cost V 1 base and J 7 bases, with 13 bases left between them. The CDR3 loop reads CASSPLRDTGEKLFF. CDR3 DNA sequence: TGTGCCAGCTCACCACTCCGCGACACGGGTGAAAAACTGTTTTTT.

V and J are TRBV6-5 and TRBJ2-7; TRBD2 might be the D (5 bases). Germline loops: CDR1 MNHEY, CDR2 SVGAGI. The CDR3 totals 15 residues. V lost 6 bases, J lost 3 bases, and 18 bases lay in between. The DNA for the CDR3 is TGTGCCAGCAGACCACCTCATTCGGGGAACTACGAGCAGTACTTC. Protein sequence: CASRPPHSGNYEQYF.

This clone was counted between two and nine times. This same CDR3 is encoded by further DNA sequences in the sample. DNA for the CDR3: TGTGCCAGCAGTTACTCAACGGGACGGGCAGATACGCAGTATTTT. It yields the protein CASSYSTGRADTQYF. The J gene is TRBJ2-3, the V gene TRBV6-5; either TRBD1 or TRBD2 may fit D (5 bases each). Trimming stripped 0 bases from V and 4 bases from J, with 11 bases between. This CDR3 spans 15 amino acids. Germline lookup yields CDR1 MNHEY and CDR2 SVGAGI.

The J gene is TRBJ1-3, the V gene TRBV6-5, with 8 bases fitting TRBD1. The CDR3 extends over 15 amino acids. J lost 4 bases, V lost 2 bases, and 4 bases had no gene match. From germline, CDR1 is MNHEY and CDR2 SVGAGI. The CDR3 region has the DNA TGTGCCAGCAGTTACACCCGGACAGGGGGAAACACCATATATTTT. It yields the protein CASSYTRTGGNTIYF.

The rearrangement uses TRBV6-1 and TRBJ2-5; D is possibly TRBD1 (6 bases). The V end lost 1 base, the J end lost 10 bases, and 19 bases lay between the germline ends. Germline CDR1 reads MNHNS; CDR2 reads SASEGT. The CDR3 runs to 15 residues. The CDR3 region has the DNA TGTGCCAGCAGTGAAGGGCAGGGGCCTTATGAGGACCAGTACTTC. This codes for CASSEGQGPYEDQYF.

The chain employs TRBV19 and TRBJ1-3, with D hard to call. Germline V gene data show CDR1 as LNHDA and CDR2 as SQIVND (reference sequence). This CDR3 spans 13 amino acids. Trimming took 2 bases from V and 4 from J, leaving 6 bases between them. The CDR3 coding sequence is TGTGCCAGTAGTATAATGGCAGGAAACACCATATATTTT. Protein sequence: CASSIMAGNTIYF.

The rearrangement joins TRBV12-5 to TRBJ2-5, with D possibly matching TRBD1 (6 bases). This CDR3 has 13 residues. Germline values: CDR1 LGHNT, CDR2 FRNRAP. CDR3 loop: CARPRGFQETQYF. The CDR3 DNA is TGTGCCCGGCCCAGGGGCTTCCAAGAGACCCAGTACTTC.

This chain links TRBV5-1 with TRBJ2-1; the D gene is possibly TRBD2 (5 bases). V lost 0 bases, J lost 5 bases, and 9 bases lay in between. Germline V lookup: CDR1 SGHRS, CDR2 YFSETQ. The length of the CDR3 is 14 residues. CDR3 residues: CASSLGSGNNEQFF. The DNA of the CDR3 is TGCGCCAGCAGCTTGGGTTCGGGGAACAATGAGCAGTTCTTC.

The chain is built from TRBV9 and TRBJ1-2, with D perhaps TRBD1 (6 bases). The germline V and J ends were trimmed by 3 bases and 2 bases, with 11 bases remaining between them. The CDR3 extends over 14 amino acids. Germline V lookup: CDR1 SGDLS, CDR2 YYNGEE. The CDR3 DNA is TGTGCCAGCAGCGCCCACACAGGGAACTATGGCTACACCTTC. Amino acids: CASSAHTGNYGYTF.

A word on this clone: The junction shows a germline mismatch at one end, possibly a read error. This chain links TRBV28 with TRBJ1-1; D is unclear. This CDR3 spans 13 amino acids. CDR1 is MDHEN and CDR2 is SYDVKM in the germline V gene. The CDR3: CASSLSGNPEAFF. CDR3 nucleotides: TGTGCCAGCAGTTTATCTGGGAACCCTGAAGCTTTCTTT.

CDR3 region: CASSQEGGDQPQHF. Written as DNA, the CDR3 is TGCGCCAGCAGCCAAGAGGGGGGCGATCAGCCCCAGCATTTT. The rearrangement uses TRBV4-1 and TRBJ1-5; D perhaps matches TRBD1 (6 bases). Trimming removed 0 bases from V and 5 bases from J, with 8 bases in between. Germline loops: CDR1 MGHRA, CDR2 YSYEKL. The CDR3 runs 14 residues.

This clone was counted a single time. The V and J genes are TRBV6-5 and TRBJ1-3; D call uncertain. The CDR3 has 14 amino acids. The V end was cut by 6 bases, the J end by 2 bases, with 11 bases between. Germline CDR1 MNHEY, CDR2 SVGAGI. In DNA, the CDR3 is TGTGCCAGCAGAGGACCCTCGGCTGGAAACACCATATATTTT. As protein: CASRGPSAGNTIYF.

The chain recombines TRBV28 with TRBJ1-3; weak D call: TRBD1 (6 bases). The CDR3 length is 15 residues. Germline CDR1 reads MDHEN; CDR2 reads SYDVKM. The V and J ends lost 6 bases and 0 bases respectively, with 12 bases between them. CDR3 nucleotide sequence: TGTGCCAGCAGGGAAGGGGGTTTCTCTGGAAACACCATATATTTT. Its protein is CASREGGFSGNTIYF.

The chain employs TRBV30 and TRBJ1-3; D might be TRBD1 (6 bases). Germline V gene sequence: CDR1 GTSNPN, CDR2 SVGIG (reference sequence). Trimming stripped 3 bases from V and 1 base from J, with 10 bases between. The CDR3 length is 14 residues. This CDR3 is CAWRPQGSGNTIYF. In DNA, the CDR3 is TGTGCCTGGAGGCCACAGGGATCTGGAAACACCATATATTTT.

The chain couples TRBV18 to TRBJ1-1, with a weak D call TRBD1 (6 bases). CDR3 length: 16 amino acids. The V gene lost 6 bases and the J gene lost 3 bases, with 20 bases spanning the gap. Germline CDR1 and CDR2: KGHSH and LQKENI. The CDR3 coding sequence is TGTGCCAGCTCCTTAAATAAGGGACATGGAGACACTGAAGCTTTCTTT. The encoded protein is CASSLNKGHGDTEAFF.

The chain carries TRBV10-3 and TRBJ2-1, with 11 bases aligning to TRBD2. The CDR3 totals 14 residues. V was clipped by 10 bases and J by 5 bases; unmatched bases: 7. The germline gives CDR1 ENHRY, CDR2 SYGVKD. This chain's CDR3 is CATSAGLADNEQFF. CDR3 DNA sequence: TGTGCCACCTCCGCGGGACTAGCGGACAATGAGCAGTTCTTC.

This chain connects TRBV18 to TRBJ2-7; 7 nucleotides match TRBD1. The V segment lost 3 bases and the J segment 3 bases; nucleotides outside the gene matches: 2. CDR3 length: 13 residues. The V gene's germline CDR1 is KGHSH and CDR2 LQKENI. The CDR3 region is CASSPGTVYEQYF. The CDR3, as DNA: TGTGCCAGCTCACCTGGGACAGTCTACGAGCAGTACTTC.

V usage is TRBV27 and J usage is TRBJ1-5; D uncertain. The germline V gene has CDR1 MNHEY and CDR2 SMNVEV (reference sequence). The CDR3 extends over 15 amino acids. The V end lost 4 bases, the J end lost 1 base, and 11 bases lay between the germline ends. CDR3 DNA: TGTGCCAGCAGTTCTGCGGTCGGGAGCAATCAGCCCCAGCATTTT. Translated: CASSSAVGSNQPQHF.

The chain joins TRBV28 to TRBJ2-3, with 10 bases aligning to TRBD1. In germline, CDR1 is MDHEN, CDR2 SYDVKM. With V trimmed by 9 bases and J by 3 bases, 6 bases remained unmatched. This CDR3 has 14 residues. CDR3 region: CASNGQGETDTQYF. CDR3 in DNA: TGTGCCAGTAACGGACAGGGGGAAACAGATACGCAGTATTTT. Using reference TRBV28 and TRBJ2-3 for the parts outside the CDR3, the full variable domain is DVKVTQSSRYLVKRTGEKVFLECVQDMDHENMFWYRQDPGLGLRLIYFSYDVKMKEKGDIPEGYSVSREKKERFSLILESASTNQTSMYLCASNGQGETDTQYFGPGTRLTVL.

This clone has more than one count but fewer than ten. CDR3 DNA sequence: TGTGCCTGGAGCTTGGGCAGGGAATATAGCCAGTACTTC. It is translated as CAWSLGREYSQYF. The V and J genes are TRBV30 and TRBJ2-5, with a weak D call TRBD1 (5 bases). The germline V gene encodes CDR1 GTSNPN and CDR2 SVGIG (reference sequence). Trimming removed 3 bases from V and 10 bases from J, with 18 bases in between. CDR3 size: 13 residues.

The CDR3, as DNA: TGTGCCAGCAGTGAAGAGGCCAGGTGGGGTTTCTACGAGCAGTACTTC. This translates into CASSEEARWGFYEQYF. This chain links TRBV6-1 with TRBJ2-5; no clear D. The better agreement between TRBJ2-7 and the DNA end casts doubt on the J call. The CDR3 spans 16 residues. Germline V gene data show CDR1 as MNHNS and CDR2 as SASEGT.

This clone was seen once. The chain is built from TRBV4-1 and TRBJ2-2; D is unclear. V shed 4 bases and J shed 6 bases, with 9 bases lying between them. The CDR3 covers 13 residues. Germline V CDR1 and CDR2: MGHRA, YSYEKL. CDR3 sequence: CASSLVGPGELFF. CDR3 coding DNA: TGCGCCAGCAGCCTTGTCGGGCCCGGGGAGCTGTTTTTT.

V is TRBV6-5 and J is TRBJ1-3, with no clear D. The CDR3 has 14 residues. Germline V CDR1 and CDR2: MNHEY, SVGAGI. V was clipped by 4 bases and J by 0 bases, with 7 bases between them. The DNA of the CDR3 is TGTGCCAGCAGTTCCCTCTTCTCTGGAAACACCATATATTTT. It specifies CASSSLFSGNTIYF.

V is TRBV27 and J is TRBJ2-1; the match to TRBD2 covers 9 bases. The CDR3 runs 13 residues. Unmatched junction bases numbered 2, after V lost 2 bases and J lost 9 bases. Germline V lookup: CDR1 MNHEY, CDR2 SMNVEV (reference sequence). The CDR3 DNA reads as TGTGCCAGCAGTTTAGCGGGAGGGTCTGAGCAGTTCTTC. Translated: CASSLAGGSEQFF.

In regard to this clone: Relative to the germline gene, one junction end is altered; a read error may explain this. The rearrangement joins TRBV6-5 to TRBJ2-1; D uncertain. The length of the CDR3 is 16 residues. Germline V gives CDR1 MNHEY, CDR2 SVGAGI. The CDR3 DNA is TGTGCCAGCAGCTACTTTGTGGCTAGCTCCTACAATGAGCAGTTCTTC. The encoded protein is CASSYFVASSYNEQFF.

The chain combines TRBV5-4 with TRBJ2-2; D possibly corresponds to TRBD1 (5 bases). Germline CDR1 SGHNT, CDR2 YYREEE (reference sequence). This CDR3 region has 14 residues. V was pared by 2 bases and J by 7 bases, with 12 bases between. CDR3 DNA: TGTGCCAGCAGCTTTCAGCAGGGCCACGGGGAGCTGTTTTTT. It translates to CASSFQQGHGELFF.